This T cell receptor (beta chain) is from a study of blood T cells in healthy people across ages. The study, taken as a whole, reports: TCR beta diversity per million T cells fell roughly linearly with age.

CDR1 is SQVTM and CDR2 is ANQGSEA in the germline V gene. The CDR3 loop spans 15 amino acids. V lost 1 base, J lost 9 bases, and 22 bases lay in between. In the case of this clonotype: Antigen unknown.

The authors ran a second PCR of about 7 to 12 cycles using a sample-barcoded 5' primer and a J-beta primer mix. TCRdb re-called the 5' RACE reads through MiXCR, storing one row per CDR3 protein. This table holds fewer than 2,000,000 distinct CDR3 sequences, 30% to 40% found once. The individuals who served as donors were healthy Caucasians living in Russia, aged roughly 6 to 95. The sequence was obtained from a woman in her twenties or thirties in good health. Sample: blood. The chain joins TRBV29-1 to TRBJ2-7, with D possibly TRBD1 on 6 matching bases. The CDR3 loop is CSVEVSGTRALAQYF. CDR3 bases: TGCAGCGTTGAAGTTTCAGGGACAAGGGCTTTGGCGCAGTACTTC.